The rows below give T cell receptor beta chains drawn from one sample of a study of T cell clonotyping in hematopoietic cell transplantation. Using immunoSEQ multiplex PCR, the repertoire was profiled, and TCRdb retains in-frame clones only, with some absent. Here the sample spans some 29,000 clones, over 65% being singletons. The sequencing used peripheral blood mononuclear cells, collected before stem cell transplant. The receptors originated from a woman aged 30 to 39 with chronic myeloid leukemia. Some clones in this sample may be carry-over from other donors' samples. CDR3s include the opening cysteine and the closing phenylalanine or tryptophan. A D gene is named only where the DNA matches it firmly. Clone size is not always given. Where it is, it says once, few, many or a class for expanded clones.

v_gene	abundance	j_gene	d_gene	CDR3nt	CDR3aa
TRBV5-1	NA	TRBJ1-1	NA	TGCGCCAGCAGCTTGCAAGGACAGTCGAGGAACACTGAAGCTTTCTTT	CASSLQGQSRNTEAFF
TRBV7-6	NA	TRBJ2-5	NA	TGTGCCAGCAGCCCACGGGGCAGGGCCGAGACCCAGTACTTC	CASSPRGRAETQYF
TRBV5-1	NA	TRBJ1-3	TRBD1	TGCGCCAGCAGCTTGGAGGGACAGACAACTTCTGGAAACACCATATATTTT	CASSLEGQTTSGNTIYF
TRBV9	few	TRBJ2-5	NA	TGTGCCAGCAGCGTAGCTCGGGGTCTGGGAGAGACCCAGTACTTC	CASSVARGLGETQYF
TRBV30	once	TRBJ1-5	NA	TGTGCCTGGAGTGGATCCGACGGTCAGCCCCAGCATTTT	CAWSGSDGQPQHF
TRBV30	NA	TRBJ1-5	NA	TGTGCCTGGAACAGGGATAGCAATCAGCCCCAACATTTT	CAWNRDSNQPQHF
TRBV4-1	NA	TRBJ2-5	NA	TGCGCCAGCAGCCAAGAAGGAGGCTACCAAGAGACCCAGTACTTC	CASSQEGGYQETQYF
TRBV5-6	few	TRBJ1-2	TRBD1	TGTGCCAGCAGCTTCGACAGGGACTATGGCTACACCTTC	CASSFDRDYGYTF
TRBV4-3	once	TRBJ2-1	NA	TGCGCCAGCAGCCAAAGACAGGTCAATGAGCAGTTCTTC	CASSQRQVNEQFF
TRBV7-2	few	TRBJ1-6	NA	TGTGCCAGCAGGTTAGCAGCGAATTCACCCCTCCACTTT	CASRLAANSPLHF
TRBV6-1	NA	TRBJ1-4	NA	TGTGCCAGCAGAGTCTTACAGCAGAATGAAAAACTGTTTTTT	CASRVLQQNEKLFF
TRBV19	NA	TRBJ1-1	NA	TGTGCCAGTACTCTGAACACTGAAGCTTTCTTT	CASTLNTEAFF
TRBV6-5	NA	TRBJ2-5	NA	TGTGCCAGCACGTTTAGGGGGATGGATGAGACCCAGTACTTC	CASTFRGMDETQYF
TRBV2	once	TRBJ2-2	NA	TGTGCCAGCAGTGAAGTGAGGAACGCCGGGGAGCTGTTTTTT	CASSEVRNAGELFF
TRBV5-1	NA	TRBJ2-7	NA	TGCGCCAGCAGCTTGGTGCAGGCGAGCTCCTACGAGCAGTACTTC	CASSLVQASSYEQYF
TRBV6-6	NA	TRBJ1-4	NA	TGTGCCAGCAGGCGACAGACCTTTTCAGAAAAACTGTTTTTT	CASRRQTFSEKLFF
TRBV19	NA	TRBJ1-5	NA	TGTGCCAGTAGTATAGGTCAGTCCAATCAGCCCCAGCATTTT	CASSIGQSNQPQHF
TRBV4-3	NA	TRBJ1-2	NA	TGCGCCAGCAGCCAAGATCAAGTAACTAGTGGTTATGGCTACACCTTC	CASSQDQVTSGYGYTF
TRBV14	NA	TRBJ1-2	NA	TGTGCCAGCAGCCAATACTCCGGGACTAACTATGGCTACACCTTC	CASSQYSGTNYGYTF
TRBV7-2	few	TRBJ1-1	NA	TGTGCCAGCAGCTTAGTAGGGGTTCCTGAAGCTTTCTTT	CASSLVGVPEAFF
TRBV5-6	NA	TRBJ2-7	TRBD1	TGTGCCAGCAGCTCCACAGGGGGCCCGAACTACGAGCAGTACTTC	CASSSTGGPNYEQYF
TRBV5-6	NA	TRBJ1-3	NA	TGTGCCAGCAGCCGAGGACAGCTTTACTCTGGAAACACCATATATTTT	CASSRGQLYSGNTIYF
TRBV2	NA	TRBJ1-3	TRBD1	TGTGCCAGCGGCGCTGGGACAGGGAGAAACACCATATATTTT	CASGAGTGRNTIYF
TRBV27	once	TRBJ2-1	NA	TGTGCCAGCAGTTTTAGGACGAGCGGCAGACACAATGAGCAGTTCTTC	CASSFRTSGRHNEQFF
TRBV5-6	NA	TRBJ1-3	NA	TGTGCCAGCAGCTTGGGTCACATCTCTGGAAACACCATATATTTT	CASSLGHISGNTIYF
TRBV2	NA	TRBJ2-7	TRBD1	TGTGCCAGCAGGGCGACAGGGTCCGGCTACGAGCAGTACTTC	CASRATGSGYEQYF
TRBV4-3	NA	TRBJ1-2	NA	TGCGCCAGCAGCCAAGATTACGGACAGACCAGCTATGGCTACACCTTC	CASSQDYGQTSYGYTF
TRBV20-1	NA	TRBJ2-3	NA	TGCAGTGCGCAACGGAAGGATACGCAGTATTTT	CSAQRKDTQYF
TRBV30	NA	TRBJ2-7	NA	TGTGCCTGGAGTGATAACGTGGCGTGGGACGAGCAGTACTTC	CAWSDNVAWDEQYF
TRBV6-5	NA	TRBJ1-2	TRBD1	TGTGCCAGCAGTCCAGGGGGGGGTGGTGGCTACACCTTC	CASSPGGGGGYTF
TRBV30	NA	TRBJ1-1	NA	TGTGCCTGGGTTAAAGGGTTCGTGGGCACTGAAGCTTTCTTT	CAWVKGFVGTEAFF
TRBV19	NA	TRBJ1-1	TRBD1	TGTGCCAGTAGTATAGAAGGACAGGGGCGAGCTTTCTTT	CASSIEGQGRAFF
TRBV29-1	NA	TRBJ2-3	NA	TGCAGCGGCCTAAGGGACTTAAGCACAGATACGCAGTATTTT	CSGLRDLSTDTQYF
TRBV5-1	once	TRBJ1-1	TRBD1	TGCGCCAGCAGGTTGACCGGGACAGGGGGCCCTGAAGCTTTCTTT	CASRLTGTGGPEAFF
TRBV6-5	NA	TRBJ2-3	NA	TGTGCCAGCAGTTACATCCCGGGCACAGATACGCAGTATTTT	CASSYIPGTDTQYF
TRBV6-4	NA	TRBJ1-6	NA	TGTGCCAGCGACATCACCGGATCACCCCTCCACTTT	CASDITGSPLHF
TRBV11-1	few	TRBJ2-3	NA	TGTGCCAGCAGCTTAGCCGGCGCAGATACGCAGTATTTT	CASSLAGADTQYF
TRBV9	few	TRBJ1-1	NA	TGTGCCAGCAGCGCACAGGACACTGAAGCTTTCTTT	CASSAQDTEAFF
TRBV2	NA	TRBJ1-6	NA	TGTGCCAGCGTCGAAGTCGGCTCCTATAATTCACCCCTCCACTTT	CASVEVGSYNSPLHF
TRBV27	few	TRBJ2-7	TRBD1	TGTGCCAGCAGTTCCATTCAGGGGGCAGTTTGGCAGTACTTC	CASSSIQGAVWQYF
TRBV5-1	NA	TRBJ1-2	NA	TGCGCCAGCAGCAGCAAAGGGGCCTATGGCTACACCTTC	CASSSKGAYGYTF
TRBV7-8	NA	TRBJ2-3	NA	TGTGCCAGCAGCCAGGGGAGAACTAGCACAGATACGCAGTATTTT	CASSQGRTSTDTQYF